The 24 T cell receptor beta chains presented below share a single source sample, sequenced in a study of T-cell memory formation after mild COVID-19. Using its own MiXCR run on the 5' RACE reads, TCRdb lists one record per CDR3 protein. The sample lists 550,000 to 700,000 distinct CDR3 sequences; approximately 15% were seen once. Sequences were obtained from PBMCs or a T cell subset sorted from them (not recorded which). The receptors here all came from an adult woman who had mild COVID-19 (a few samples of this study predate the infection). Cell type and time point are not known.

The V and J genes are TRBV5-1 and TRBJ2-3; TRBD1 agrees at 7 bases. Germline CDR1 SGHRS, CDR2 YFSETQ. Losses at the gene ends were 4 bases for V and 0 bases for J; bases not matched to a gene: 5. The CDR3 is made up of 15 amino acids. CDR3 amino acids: CASSPDRVSTDTQYF. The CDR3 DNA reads TGCGCCAGCAGCCCCGACAGGGTTAGCACAGATACGCAGTATTTT.

This CDR3 is CASSLGSGGAHYNEQFF. In DNA form, the CDR3 reads TGTGCCAGCAGTTTAGGTAGCGGGGGGGCCCACTACAATGAGCAGTTCTTC. The chain uses TRBV6-2 or TRBV6-3 and TRBJ2-1; 11 bases map to TRBD2. Germline values: CDR1 MNHEY, CDR2 SVGEGT. Trimming cost V 4 bases and J 3 bases; bases outside gene matches: 8. There are 17 residues in the CDR3.

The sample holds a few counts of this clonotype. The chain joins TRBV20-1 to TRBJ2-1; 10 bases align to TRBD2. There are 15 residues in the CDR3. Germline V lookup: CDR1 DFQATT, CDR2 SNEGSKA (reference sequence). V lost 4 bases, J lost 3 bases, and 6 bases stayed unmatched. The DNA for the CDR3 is TGCAGTGCTATCCGTAGCGGGGGGATCTACAATGAGCAGTTCTTC. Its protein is CSAIRSGGIYNEQFF.

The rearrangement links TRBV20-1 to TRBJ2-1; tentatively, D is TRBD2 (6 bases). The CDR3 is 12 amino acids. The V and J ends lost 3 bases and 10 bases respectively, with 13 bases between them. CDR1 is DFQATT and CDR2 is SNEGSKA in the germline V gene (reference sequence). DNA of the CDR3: TGCAGTGCTAGTTCCCTAGCGAAGGAGCAGTTCTTC. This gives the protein CSASSLAKEQFF.

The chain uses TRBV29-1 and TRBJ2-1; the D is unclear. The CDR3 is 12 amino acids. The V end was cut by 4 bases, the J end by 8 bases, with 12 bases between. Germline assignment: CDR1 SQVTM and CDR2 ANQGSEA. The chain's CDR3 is CSVGELWYEQFF. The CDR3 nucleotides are TGCAGCGTTGGAGAGCTGTGGTATGAGCAGTTCTTC.

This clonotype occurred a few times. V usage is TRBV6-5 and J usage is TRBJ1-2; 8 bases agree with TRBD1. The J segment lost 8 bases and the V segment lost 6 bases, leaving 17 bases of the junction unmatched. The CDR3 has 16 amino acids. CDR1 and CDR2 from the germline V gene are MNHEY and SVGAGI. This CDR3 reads CASRLTGALYYRGYTF. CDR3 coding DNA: TGTGCCAGCAGGTTGACAGGGGCGCTCTACTATCGGGGCTACACCTTC.

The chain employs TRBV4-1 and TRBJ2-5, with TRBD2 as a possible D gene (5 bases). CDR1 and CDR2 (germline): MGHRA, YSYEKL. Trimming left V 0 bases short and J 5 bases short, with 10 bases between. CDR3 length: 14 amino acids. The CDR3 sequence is CASSQEPGGETQYF. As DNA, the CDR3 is TGCGCCAGCAGCCAAGAACCGGGCGGGGAGACCCAGTACTTC.

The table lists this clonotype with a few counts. CDR3 sequence reads: CASSLPGAPKNSGANVLTF. CDR3 DNA: TGTGCCAGTAGTTTACCAGGGGCTCCTAAAAACTCTGGGGCCAACGTCCTGACTTTC. The gene calls are TRBV19 and TRBJ2-6; D is perhaps TRBD1 (6 bases). Between the trimmed V and J ends, which lost 5 bases and 0 bases, there was a span of 20 bases. This CDR3 has 19 amino acids. Per the germline V gene, CDR1 is LNHDA and CDR2 is SQIVND (reference sequence).

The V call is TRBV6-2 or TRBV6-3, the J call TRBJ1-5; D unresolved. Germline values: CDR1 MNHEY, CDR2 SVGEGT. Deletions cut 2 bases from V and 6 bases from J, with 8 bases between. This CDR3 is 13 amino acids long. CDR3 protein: CASSYVVSQPQHF. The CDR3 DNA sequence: TGTGCCAGCAGTTACGTCGTGTCTCAGCCCCAGCATTTT.

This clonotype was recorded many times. CDR3 in DNA: TGCGCCAGCAGCCAGGTGACAGCAGCCTACGAGCAGTACTTC. It is translated as CASSQVTAAYEQYF. The gene calls are TRBV4-1 and TRBJ2-7, with a possible D match to TRBD1 (5 bases). V lost 3 bases, J lost 2 bases, and 11 bases lay in between. The CDR3 is 14 residues long. Looked up from germline, CDR1 is MGHRA and CDR2 is YSYEKL.

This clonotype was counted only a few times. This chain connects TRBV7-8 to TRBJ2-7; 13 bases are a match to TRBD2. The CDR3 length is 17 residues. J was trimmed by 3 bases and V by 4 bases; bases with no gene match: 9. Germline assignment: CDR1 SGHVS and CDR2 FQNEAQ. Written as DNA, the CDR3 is TGTGCCAGCAGCTCCCCCACTAGCGGGGGGGAAGGCTACGAGCAGTACTTC. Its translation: CASSSPTSGGEGYEQYF.

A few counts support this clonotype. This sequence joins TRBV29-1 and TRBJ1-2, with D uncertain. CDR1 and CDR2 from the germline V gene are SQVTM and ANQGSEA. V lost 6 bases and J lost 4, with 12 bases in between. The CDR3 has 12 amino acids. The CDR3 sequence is CSVAYRAYGYTF. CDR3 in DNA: TGCAGCGTCGCCTACAGAGCCTATGGCTACACCTTC.

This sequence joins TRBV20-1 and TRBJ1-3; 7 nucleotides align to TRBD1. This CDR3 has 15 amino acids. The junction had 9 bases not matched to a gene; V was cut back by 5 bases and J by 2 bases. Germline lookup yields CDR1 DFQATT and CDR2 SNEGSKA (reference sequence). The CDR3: CSAERQGSTGNTIYF. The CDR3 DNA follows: TGCAGTGCTGAAAGACAGGGTTCTACTGGAAACACCATATATTTT.

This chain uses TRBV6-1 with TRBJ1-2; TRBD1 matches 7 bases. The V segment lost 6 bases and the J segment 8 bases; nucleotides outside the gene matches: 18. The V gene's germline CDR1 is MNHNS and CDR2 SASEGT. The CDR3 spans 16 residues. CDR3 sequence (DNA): TGTGCCAGCAGCAAGGGGGCCCTGTTGGGGTCTGGGGGCTACACCTTC. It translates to CASSKGALLGSGGYTF.

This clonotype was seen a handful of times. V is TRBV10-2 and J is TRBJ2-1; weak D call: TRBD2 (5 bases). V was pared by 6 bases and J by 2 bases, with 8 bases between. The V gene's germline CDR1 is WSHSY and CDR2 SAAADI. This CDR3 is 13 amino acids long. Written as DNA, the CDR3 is TGCGCCAGCAGGTCCGGGACCTACAATGAGCAGTTCTTC. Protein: CASRSGTYNEQFF.

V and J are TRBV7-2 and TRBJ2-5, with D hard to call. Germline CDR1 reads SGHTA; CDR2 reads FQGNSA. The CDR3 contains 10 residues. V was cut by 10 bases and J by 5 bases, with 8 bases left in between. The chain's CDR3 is CAIGWETQYF. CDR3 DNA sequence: TGTGCCATCGGGTGGGAGACCCAGTACTTC.

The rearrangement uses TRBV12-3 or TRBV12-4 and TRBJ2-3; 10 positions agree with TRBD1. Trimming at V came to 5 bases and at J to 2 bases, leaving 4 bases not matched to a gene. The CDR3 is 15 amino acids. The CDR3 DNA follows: TGTGCCAGCAGTCCCGGACAGGGGGACACAGATACGCAGTATTTT. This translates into CASSPGQGDTDTQYF.

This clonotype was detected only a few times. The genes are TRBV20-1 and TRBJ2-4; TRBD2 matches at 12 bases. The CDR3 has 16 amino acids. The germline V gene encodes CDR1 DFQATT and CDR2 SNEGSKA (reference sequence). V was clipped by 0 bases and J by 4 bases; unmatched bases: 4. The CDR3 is CSARDRLAGGKNIQYF. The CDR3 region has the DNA TGCAGTGCTAGAGATCGGCTAGCGGGAGGGAAAAACATTCAGTACTTC.

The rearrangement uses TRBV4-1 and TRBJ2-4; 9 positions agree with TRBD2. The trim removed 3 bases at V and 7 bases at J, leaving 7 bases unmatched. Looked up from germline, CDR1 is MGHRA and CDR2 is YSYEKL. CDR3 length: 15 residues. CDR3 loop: CASSHLTSGHNIQYF. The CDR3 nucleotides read TGCGCCAGCAGCCATTTGACTAGCGGCCACAACATTCAGTACTTC.

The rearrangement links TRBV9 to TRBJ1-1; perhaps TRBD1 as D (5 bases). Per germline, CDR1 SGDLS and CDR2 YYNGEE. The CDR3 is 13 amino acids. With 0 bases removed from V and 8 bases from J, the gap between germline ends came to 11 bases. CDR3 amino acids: CASSVASQAEAFF. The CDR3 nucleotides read TGTGCCAGCAGCGTAGCGTCACAGGCCGAAGCTTTCTTT.

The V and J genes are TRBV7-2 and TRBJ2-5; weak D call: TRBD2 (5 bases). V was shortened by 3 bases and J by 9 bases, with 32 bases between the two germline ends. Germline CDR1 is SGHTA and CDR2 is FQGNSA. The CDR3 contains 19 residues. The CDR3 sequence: CASSFSTNFRDLQELAQYF. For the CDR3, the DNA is TGTGCCAGCAGCTTTTCGACGAACTTCCGGGATTTACAAGAGCTGGCCCAGTACTTC.

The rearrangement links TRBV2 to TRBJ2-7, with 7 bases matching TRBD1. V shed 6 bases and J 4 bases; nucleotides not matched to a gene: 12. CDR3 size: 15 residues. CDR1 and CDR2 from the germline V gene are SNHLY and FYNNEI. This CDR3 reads CASREKGQSTYEQYF. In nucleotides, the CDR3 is TGTGCCAGCAGGGAAAAGGGACAGTCTACATACGAGCAGTACTTC.

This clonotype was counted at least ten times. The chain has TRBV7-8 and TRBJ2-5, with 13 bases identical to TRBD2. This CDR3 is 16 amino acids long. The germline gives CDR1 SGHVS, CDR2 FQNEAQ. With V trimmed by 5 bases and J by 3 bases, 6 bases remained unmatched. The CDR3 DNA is TGTGCCAGCAGCCTAACTAGCGGGGGGGCTAAAGAGACCCAGTACTTC. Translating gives CASSLTSGGAKETQYF.

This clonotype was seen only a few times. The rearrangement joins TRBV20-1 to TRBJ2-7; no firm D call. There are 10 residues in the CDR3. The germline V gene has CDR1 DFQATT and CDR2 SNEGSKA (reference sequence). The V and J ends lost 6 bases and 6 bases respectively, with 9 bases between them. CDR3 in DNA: TGCAGTGCCACGGATACCGAGCAGTACTTC. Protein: CSATDTEQYF.